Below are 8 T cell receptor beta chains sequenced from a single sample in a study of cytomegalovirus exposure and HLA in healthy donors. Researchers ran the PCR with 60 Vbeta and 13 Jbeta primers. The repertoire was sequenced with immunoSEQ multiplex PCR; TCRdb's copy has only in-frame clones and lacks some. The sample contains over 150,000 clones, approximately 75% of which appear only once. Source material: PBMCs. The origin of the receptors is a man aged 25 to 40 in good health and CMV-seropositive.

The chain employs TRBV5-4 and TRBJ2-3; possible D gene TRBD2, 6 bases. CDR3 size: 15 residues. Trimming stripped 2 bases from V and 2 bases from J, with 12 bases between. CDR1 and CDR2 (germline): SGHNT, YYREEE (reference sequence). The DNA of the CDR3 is TGTGCCAGCAGCTTAGGCGGGGAACTCACAGATACGCAGTATTTT. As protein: CASSLGGELTDTQYF.

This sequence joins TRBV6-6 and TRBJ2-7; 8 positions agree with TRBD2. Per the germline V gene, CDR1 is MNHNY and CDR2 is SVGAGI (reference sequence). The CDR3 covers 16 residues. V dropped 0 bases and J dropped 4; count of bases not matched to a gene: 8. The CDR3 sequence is CASSYSLGGGMYEQYF. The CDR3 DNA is TGTGCCAGCAGTTACTCGCTGGGCGGGGGGATGTACGAGCAGTACTTC.

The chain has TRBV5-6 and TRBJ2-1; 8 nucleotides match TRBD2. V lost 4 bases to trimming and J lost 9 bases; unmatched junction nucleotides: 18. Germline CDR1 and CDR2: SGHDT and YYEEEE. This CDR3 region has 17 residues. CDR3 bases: TGTGCCAGCAGCCCACCTTCAGCGGGGGTATACAGGAGTGAGCAGTTCTTC. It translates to CASSPPSAGVYRSEQFF.

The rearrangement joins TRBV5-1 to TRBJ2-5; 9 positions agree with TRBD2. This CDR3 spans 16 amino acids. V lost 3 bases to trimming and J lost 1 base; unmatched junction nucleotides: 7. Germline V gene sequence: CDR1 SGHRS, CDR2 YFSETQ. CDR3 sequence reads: CASSSWAGGPQETQYF. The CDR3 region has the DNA TGCGCCAGCAGCTCTTGGGCGGGGGGGCCCCAAGAGACCCAGTACTTC. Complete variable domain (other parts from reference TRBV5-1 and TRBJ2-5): KAGVTQTPRYLIKTRGQQVTLSCSPISGHRSVSWYQQTPGQGLQFLFEYFSETQRNKGNFPGRFSGRQFSNSRSEMNVSTLELGDSALYLCASSSWAGGPQETQYFGPGTRLLVL.

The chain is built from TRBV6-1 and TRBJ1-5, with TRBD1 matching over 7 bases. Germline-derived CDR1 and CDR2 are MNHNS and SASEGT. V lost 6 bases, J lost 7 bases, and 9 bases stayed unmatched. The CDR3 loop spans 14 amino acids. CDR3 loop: CASSPQGDRQPQHF. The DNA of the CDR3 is TGTGCCAGCAGCCCCCAGGGGGATAGGCAGCCCCAGCATTTT.

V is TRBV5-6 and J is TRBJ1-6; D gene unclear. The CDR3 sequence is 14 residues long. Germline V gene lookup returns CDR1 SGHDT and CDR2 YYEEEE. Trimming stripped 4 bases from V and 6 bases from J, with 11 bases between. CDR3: CASSNSRSNSPLHF. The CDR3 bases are TGTGCCAGCAGCAATTCAAGGAGTAATTCACCCCTCCACTTT.

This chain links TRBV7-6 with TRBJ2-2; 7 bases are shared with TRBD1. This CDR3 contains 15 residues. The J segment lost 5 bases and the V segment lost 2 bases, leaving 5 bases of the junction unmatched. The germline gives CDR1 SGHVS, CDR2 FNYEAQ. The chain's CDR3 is CASSLTGEITGELFF. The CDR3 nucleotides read TGTGCCAGCAGCTTAACAGGGGAAATAACCGGGGAGCTGTTTTTT.

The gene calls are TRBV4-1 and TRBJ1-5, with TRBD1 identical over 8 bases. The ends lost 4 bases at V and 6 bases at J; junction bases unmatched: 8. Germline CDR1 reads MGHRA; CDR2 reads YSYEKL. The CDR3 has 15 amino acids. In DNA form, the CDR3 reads TGCGCCAGCAGCCCCCGTGGACAGGGACCTCAGCCCCAGCATTTT. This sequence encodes CASSPRGQGPQPQHF.